Listed here are 11 T cell receptor beta chains from one sample, sequenced in a study of T cells in Graves' hyperthyroidism and ophthalmopathy. The investigators amplified TCR beta CDR3 regions from RNA transcripts. Researchers ran a first-round RT-PCR on the TCR CDR3 using the HTBI primer set. Via MiXCR, TCRdb re-called the multiplex PCR reads, giving one row per CDR3 protein. The sample has approximately 420,000 distinct CDR3 sequences, approximately 14% seen once. Material for sequencing was blood. The receptors shown here come from a woman aged 18-35 years with Graves' hyperthyroidism.

This clonotype was seen at least ten times. The genes are TRBV20-1 and TRBJ2-7, with TRBD2 identical over 8 bases. J lost 1 base, V lost 3 bases, and 2 bases had no gene match. Looked up from germline, CDR1 is DFQATT and CDR2 is SNEGSKA (reference sequence). CDR3 size: 13 residues. In DNA form, the CDR3 reads TGCAGTGCTAGTCGCGGGAGGTCCTACGAGCAGTACTTC. It translates to CSASRGRSYEQYF.

This sequence joins TRBV11-2 and TRBJ2-1; a weak D match, TRBD2 (6 bases). CDR3 length: 18 amino acids. Germline V CDR1 and CDR2: SGHAT, FQNNGV. Trimming stripped 1 base from V and 0 bases from J, with 16 bases between. The CDR3 bases are TGTGCCAGCAGCTTAGGGTTGTTGCGGGACCTCTCCTACAATGAGCAGTTCTTC. This codes for CASSLGLLRDLSYNEQFF.

In its sample, this clonotype was seen a few times. Written as DNA, the CDR3 is TGTGCCAGTAGTATTAGGCATAGCAATCAGCCCCAGCATTTT. It yields the protein CASSIRHSNQPQHF. This chain uses TRBV19 with TRBJ1-5; D gene uncertain. This CDR3 spans 14 amino acids. In germline, CDR1 is LNHDA, CDR2 SQIVND (reference sequence). Trimming removed 3 bases at V and 0 bases at J, with 6 bases between. Full variable domain (rest looked up from reference TRBV19 and TRBJ1-5): DGGITQSPKYLFRKEGQNVTLSCEQNLNHDAMYWYRQDPGQGLRLIYYSQIVNDFQKGDIAEGYSVSREKKESFPLTVTSAQKNPTAFYLCASSIRHSNQPQHFGDGTRLSIL.

This clonotype was detected many times. This chain uses TRBV27 with TRBJ2-1; D is ambiguous. V lost 3 bases and J 7 bases, leaving 19 bases between the germline ends. This CDR3 spans 16 amino acids. Germline V gene data show CDR1 as MNHEY and CDR2 as SMNVEV (reference sequence). The CDR3 reads CASSFRLDLWRNEQFF. Written as DNA, the CDR3 is TGTGCCAGCAGTTTTCGATTAGACCTATGGCGTAATGAGCAGTTCTTC.

This clonotype has at least ten counts. The chain carries TRBV27 and TRBJ1-5; D remains ambiguous. In germline, CDR1 is MNHEY, CDR2 SMNVEV (reference sequence). The CDR3 has 13 amino acids. The ends were cut back, 4 bases at V and 6 bases at J, with 10 bases in the middle. CDR3 residues: CASSSGVGQPQHF. Written as DNA, the CDR3 is TGTGCCAGCAGTTCCGGCGTGGGTCAGCCCCAGCATTTT.

In its sample, this clonotype was seen many times. This chain connects TRBV12-5 to TRBJ2-1, with 9 bases that match TRBD2. Per the germline V gene, CDR1 is LGHNT and CDR2 is FRNRAP. V lost 1 base to trimming and J lost 4 bases; unmatched junction nucleotides: 2. There are 15 residues in the CDR3. The DNA for the CDR3 is TGTGCTAGTGGTTTGGGGACTAGCGTATACAATGAGCAGTTCTTC. Amino acid sequence: CASGLGTSVYNEQFF.

This clonotype was detected ten times or more. CDR3 sequence: CASSRQGQGLGTEAFF. CDR3 sequence (DNA): TGTGCCAGCTCACGTCAAGGACAGGGTCTAGGCACTGAAGCTTTCTTT. The chain is built from TRBV18 and TRBJ1-1; 8 nucleotides line up with TRBD1. Germline loops: CDR1 KGHSH, CDR2 LQKENI. The CDR3 has 16 amino acids. V shed 4 bases, J shed 4 bases, and the junction held 11 bases outside the gene matches.

This clonotype has ten or more counts. The V gene is TRBV27, the J gene TRBJ2-5, with 11 bases aligning to TRBD2. The CDR3 is 15 residues long. V lost 8 bases to trimming and J lost 0 bases; unmatched junction nucleotides: 5. Germline values: CDR1 MNHEY, CDR2 SMNVEV (reference sequence). The CDR3 coding sequence is TGTGCCAGCCGGATAGCGGGAGGGTACCAAGAGACCCAGTACTTC. It specifies CASRIAGGYQETQYF.

The chain joins TRBV4-1 to TRBJ1-2, with a possible D match to TRBD1 (5 bases). The CDR3 is 15 amino acids. The germline gives CDR1 MGHRA, CDR2 YSYEKL. Deletions cut 1 base from V and 4 bases from J, with 13 bases between. DNA for the CDR3: TGCGCCAGCAGCCAAGCCGACAGTTTGTCCTATGGCTACACCTTC. Translated, it gives CASSQADSLSYGYTF.

This clonotype occurred many times. This rearrangement joins TRBV7-2 to TRBJ2-7; 7 positions agree with TRBD1. Germline assignment: CDR1 SGHTA and CDR2 FQGNSA. This CDR3 has 14 amino acids. After removal of 5 bases from V and 0 bases from J, the junction contained 4 bases not matched to a gene. The CDR3 DNA reads TGTGCCAGCAGCCGGGACAGCCTCTCCTACGAGCAGTACTTC. It yields the protein CASSRDSLSYEQYF.

There are many counts of this clonotype. The V call is TRBV10-3, the J call TRBJ1-1, with D tentatively TRBD1 (5 bases). Trimming stripped 7 bases from V and 3 bases from J, with 12 bases between. Germline loops: CDR1 ENHRY, CDR2 SYGVKD. The CDR3 extends over 13 amino acids. As DNA, the CDR3 is TGTGCCATCACCAGGGATAGGGACACTGAAGCTTTCTTT. Its translation is CAITRDRDTEAFF.